This T cell receptor beta chain was documented in a study of blood T cell repertoires in COVID-19. Study at large: From the United States, Italy and Spain came samples of acute and convalescent COVID-19. The cDNA or gDNA used as material had been derived from T cells, B-cell-depleted T cells, or PBMCs.

Researchers sorted participants into cohorts using their self-reported clinical history. The table came from immunoSEQ multiplex PCR; TCRdb's copy has only in-frame clones and leaves some out. Of some 170,000 clones in the sample, 84% were seen once. In this sample, this clone turned up a few times. The CDR3 extends over 14 amino acids. CDR1 is MDHEN and CDR2 is SYDVKM in the germline V gene. Trimming took off 8 bases at V and 2 bases at J, with 13 bases between the two ends. The sequenced sample was PBMCs or T cells enriched from blood (not recorded which). The TCR was taken from a man between 45 and 60 years old who had recovered from COVID-19. The J gene is TRBJ1-5, the V gene TRBV28, with D possibly TRBD1 on 5 matching bases. The CDR3 here is CASVPGGGNQPQHF. CDR3 in DNA: TGTGCCAGCGTACCTGGGGGGGGCAATCAGCCCCAGCATTTT.